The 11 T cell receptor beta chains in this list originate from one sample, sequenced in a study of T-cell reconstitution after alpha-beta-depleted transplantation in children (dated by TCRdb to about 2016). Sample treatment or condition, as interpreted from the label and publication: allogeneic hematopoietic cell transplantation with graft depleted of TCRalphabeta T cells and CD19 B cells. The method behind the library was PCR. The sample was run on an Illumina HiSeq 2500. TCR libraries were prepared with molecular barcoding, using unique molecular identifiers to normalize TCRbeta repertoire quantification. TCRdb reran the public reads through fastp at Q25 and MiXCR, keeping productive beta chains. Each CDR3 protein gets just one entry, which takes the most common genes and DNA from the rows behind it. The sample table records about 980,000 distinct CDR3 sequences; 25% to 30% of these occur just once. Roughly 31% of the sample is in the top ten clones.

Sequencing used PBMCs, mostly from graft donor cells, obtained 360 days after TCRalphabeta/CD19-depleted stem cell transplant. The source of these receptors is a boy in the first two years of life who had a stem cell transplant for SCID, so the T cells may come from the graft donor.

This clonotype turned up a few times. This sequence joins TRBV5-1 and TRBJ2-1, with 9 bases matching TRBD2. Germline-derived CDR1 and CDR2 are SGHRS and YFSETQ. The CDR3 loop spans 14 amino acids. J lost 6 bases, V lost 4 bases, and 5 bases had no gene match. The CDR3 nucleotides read TGCGCCAGCAGCGGGGGACTAGCTTCCAATGAGCAGTTCTTC. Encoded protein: CASSGGLASNEQFF.

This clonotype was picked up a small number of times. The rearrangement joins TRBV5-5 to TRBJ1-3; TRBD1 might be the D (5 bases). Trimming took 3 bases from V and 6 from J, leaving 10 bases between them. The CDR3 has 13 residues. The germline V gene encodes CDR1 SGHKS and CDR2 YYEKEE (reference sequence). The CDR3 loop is CASSSQGENTIYF. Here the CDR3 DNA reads TGTGCCAGCAGCTCTCAGGGCGAAAACACCATATATTTT.

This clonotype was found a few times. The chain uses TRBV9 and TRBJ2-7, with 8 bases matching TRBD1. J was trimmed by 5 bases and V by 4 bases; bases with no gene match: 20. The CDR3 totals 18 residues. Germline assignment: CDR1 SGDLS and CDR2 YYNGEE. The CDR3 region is CASSSSDERQGIIDEQYF. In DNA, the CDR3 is TGTGCCAGCAGCTCATCAGATGAGAGACAGGGGATAATCGACGAGCAGTACTTC.

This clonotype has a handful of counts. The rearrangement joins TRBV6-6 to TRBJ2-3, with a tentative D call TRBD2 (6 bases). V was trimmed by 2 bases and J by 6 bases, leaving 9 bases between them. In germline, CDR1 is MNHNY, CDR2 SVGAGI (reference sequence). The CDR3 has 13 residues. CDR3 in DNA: TGTGCCAGCAGTTACGGCCGGGGGGATACGCAGTATTTT. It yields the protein CASSYGRGDTQYF.

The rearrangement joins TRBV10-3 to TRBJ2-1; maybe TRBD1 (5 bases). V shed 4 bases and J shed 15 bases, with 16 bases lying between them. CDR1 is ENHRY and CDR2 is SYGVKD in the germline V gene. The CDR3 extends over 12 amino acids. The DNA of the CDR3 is TGTGCCATCAGTGCGTCGGGTGTGGGGCGGTTCTTC. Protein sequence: CAISASGVGRFF.

The CDR3 protein is CASRPTQVSIHGYTF. In DNA, the CDR3 is TGTGCCAGCAGACCTACACAGGTCTCGATCCATGGCTACACCTTC. This chain uses TRBV12-3 or TRBV12-4 with TRBJ1-2, with a possible D match to TRBD1 (5 bases). Trimming removed 6 bases from V and 6 bases from J, with 20 bases in between. The CDR3 loop spans 15 amino acids.

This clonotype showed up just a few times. The CDR3 nucleotides read TGCGCCAGCAGCCAAGATGGGACAAACTCCTACGAGCAGTACTTC. This translates into CASSQDGTNSYEQYF. The V gene is TRBV4-3, the J gene TRBJ2-7, with D possibly TRBD1 on 6 matching bases. The ends were cut back, 0 bases at V and 0 bases at J, with 9 bases in the middle. The germline CDR1 and CDR2 sequences are LGHNA and YSLEER. This CDR3 is 15 amino acids long.

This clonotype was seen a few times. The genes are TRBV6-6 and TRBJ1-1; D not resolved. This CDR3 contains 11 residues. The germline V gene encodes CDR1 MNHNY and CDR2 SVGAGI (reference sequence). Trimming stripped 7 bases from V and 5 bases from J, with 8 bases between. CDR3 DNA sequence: TGTGCCAGCATTTCTAATACTGAAGCTTTCTTT. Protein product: CASISNTEAFF.

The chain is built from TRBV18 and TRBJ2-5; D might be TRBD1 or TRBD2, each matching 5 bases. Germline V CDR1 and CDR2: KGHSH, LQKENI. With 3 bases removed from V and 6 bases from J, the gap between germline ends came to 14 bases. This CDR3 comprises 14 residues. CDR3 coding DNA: TGTGCCAGCTCACCGGGGGTGAGGAGCCAGACCCAGTACTTC. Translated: CASSPGVRSQTQYF.

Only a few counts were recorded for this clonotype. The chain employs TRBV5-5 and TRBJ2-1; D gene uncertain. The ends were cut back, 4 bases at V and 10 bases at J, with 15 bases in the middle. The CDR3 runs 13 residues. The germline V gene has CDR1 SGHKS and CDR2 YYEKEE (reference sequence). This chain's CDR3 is CASSGSALGEQFF. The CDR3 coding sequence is TGTGCCAGCAGCGGATCCGCTCTGGGAGAGCAGTTCTTC.

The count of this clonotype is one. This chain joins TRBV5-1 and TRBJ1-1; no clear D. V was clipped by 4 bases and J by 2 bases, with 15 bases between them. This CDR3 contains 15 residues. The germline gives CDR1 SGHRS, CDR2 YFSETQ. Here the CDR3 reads CASSPGFGHNTEAFF. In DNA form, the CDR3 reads TGCGCCAGCAGCCCCGGGTTTGGGCATAACACTGAAGCTTTCTTT. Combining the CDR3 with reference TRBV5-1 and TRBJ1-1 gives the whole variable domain KAGVTQTPRYLIKTRGQQVTLSCSPISGHRSVSWYQQTPGQGLQFLFEYFSETQRNKGNFPGRFSGRQFSNSRSEMNVSTLELGDSALYLCASSPGFGHNTEAFFGQGTRLTVV.